The 23 T cell receptor beta chains presented below share a single source sample, sequenced in a study of CD8 T cells in ankylosing spondylitis. TCRdb re-called the 5' RACE reads with MiXCR, one entry per CDR3 protein. The data show roughly 230,000 distinct CDR3 sequences, over 9.5% seen once. The specimen sequenced was blood, either unsorted or a sorted T cell fraction (not recorded which). The source is a male donor with ankylosing spondylitis or in good health (not recorded which).

There are many counts of this clonotype. V gene TRBV20-1 combines with J gene TRBJ2-3; tentative D call: TRBD2 (6 bases). The CDR3 covers 11 residues. The V end lost 4 bases, the J end lost 5 bases, and 7 bases lay between the germline ends. Germline CDR1 and CDR2: DFQATT and SNEGSKA (reference sequence). CDR3 region: CSAMGGDTQYF. The CDR3, as DNA: TGCAGTGCTATGGGGGGAGATACGCAGTATTTT.

The table lists this clonotype with many counts. The rearrangement joins TRBV12-3 or TRBV12-4 to TRBJ2-2; D possibly corresponds to TRBD1 (6 bases). V shed 8 bases and J shed 5 bases, with 24 bases lying between them. CDR3 size: 17 residues. The DNA of the CDR3 is TGTGCCAGCCGCAACCTCCAGGGGCCAACCGGTACCGGGGAGCTGTTTTTT. This encodes CASRNLQGPTGTGELFF.

At least ten counts were recorded for this clonotype. The gene calls are TRBV21-1 and TRBJ2-6. TRBV21-1 has pseudogene status. The CDR3 runs to 16 residues. The CDR3 bases are TGTGCCAGCAGGACGGTGCCTTTCTGGGGGGCCAACGTCCTGACTTTC. Translation: CASRTVPFWGANVLTF.

The rearrangement joins TRBV7-9 to TRBJ2-4; D tentatively reads TRBD1 or TRBD2 (5 bases each). In germline, CDR1 is SEHNR, CDR2 FQNEAQ (reference sequence). V lost 4 bases and J 0 bases, leaving 13 bases between the germline ends. CDR3 length: 16 amino acids. The CDR3 nucleotides read TGTGCCAGCAGCTGGGGGACGAACCTAGCCAAAAACATTCAGTACTTC. Its translation: CASSWGTNLAKNIQYF.

This clonotype was seen repeatedly, ten times or more. The gene calls are TRBV20-1 and TRBJ1-5, with a tentative D call TRBD1 (6 bases). The ends were cut back, 6 bases at V and 5 bases at J, with 14 bases in the middle. The CDR3 runs to 13 residues. Germline V lookup: CDR1 DFQATT, CDR2 SNEGSKA (reference sequence). CDR3 bases: TGCAGTGCCAGCCGCGGGGGCGATCAGCCCCAGCATTTT. Translated, it gives CSASRGGDQPQHF.

The chain recombines TRBV10-3 with TRBJ1-1; D remains ambiguous. This CDR3 region has 11 residues. V was pared by 3 bases and J by 6 bases, with 5 bases between. CDR1 and CDR2 from the germline V gene are ENHRY and SYGVKD. This CDR3 is CAISEGAEAFF. Written as DNA, the CDR3 is TGTGCCATCAGTGAAGGTGCTGAAGCTTTCTTT.

This clonotype was recorded at least ten times. The chain couples TRBV6-1 to TRBJ2-1, with TRBD2 identical over 11 bases. Trimming took 6 bases from V and 3 from J; bases not matched to a gene: 4. Germline V gene data show CDR1 as MNHNS and CDR2 as SASEGT. The CDR3 is made up of 15 amino acids. CDR3 loop: CASSQTSGDYNEQFF. The DNA for the CDR3 is TGTGCCAGCAGCCAGACTAGCGGGGACTACAATGAGCAGTTCTTC.

This clonotype was detected only a few times. The chain combines TRBV5-8 with TRBJ2-6; D uncertain. The V gene's germline CDR1 is SGHTS and CDR2 YDEGEE. The CDR3 loop spans 14 amino acids. Trimming shortened V by 5 bases and J by 2 bases, and 8 bases separated the two germline ends. The CDR3 here is CASRSPPGANVLTF. The CDR3 DNA is TGTGCCAGCAGGTCCCCACCTGGGGCCAACGTCCTGACTTTC. The complete variable domain, with remaining parts taken from reference TRBV5-8 and TRBJ2-6, reads EAGVTQSPTHLIKTRGQQATLRCSPISGHTSVYWYQQALGLGLQFLLWYDEGEERNRGNFPPRFSGRQFPNYSSELNVNALELEDSALYLCASRSPPGANVLTFGAGSRLTVL.

The table lists this clonotype with many counts. The CDR3 DNA reads as TGTGCCAGCAGTTCCACCTATAGCTCCTACAATGAGCAGTTCTTC. Encoded protein: CASSSTYSSYNEQFF. This chain uses TRBV6-5 with TRBJ2-1; the D is unclear. There are 15 residues in the CDR3. Trimming left V 4 bases short and J 0 bases short, with 10 bases between. Germline V gives CDR1 MNHEY, CDR2 SVGAGI.

There are many counts of this clonotype. V usage is TRBV29-1 and J usage is TRBJ1-1, with a weak D call TRBD1 (5 bases). In germline, CDR1 is SQVTM, CDR2 ANQGSEA. This CDR3 has 13 residues. Trimming took 4 bases from V and 1 from J, leaving 10 bases between them. The CDR3 DNA is TGCAGCGTTGCAACAGGACGGAACACTGAAGCTTTCTTT. It specifies CSVATGRNTEAFF.

In this sample, this clonotype turned up many times. The rearrangement links TRBV5-1 to TRBJ1-1; TRBD1 is a possible D gene (5 bases). V lost 4 bases, J lost 4 bases, and 14 bases lay in between. Germline lookup yields CDR1 SGHRS and CDR2 YFSETQ. The CDR3 consists of 14 residues. The CDR3 bases are TGCGCCAGCAGCCTTTCGGGGCGCGGCACTGAAGCTTTCTTT. It yields the protein CASSLSGRGTEAFF.

The CDR3 spells CSARDGTAQETQYF. The CDR3 nucleotides are TGCAGTGCTAGAGACGGGACCGCCCAAGAGACCCAGTACTTC. J is TRBJ2-5 and V is TRBV20-1; either TRBD1 or TRBD2 may fit D (5 bases each). This CDR3 spans 14 amino acids. Looked up from germline, CDR1 is DFQATT and CDR2 is SNEGSKA (reference sequence). Trimming removed 0 bases from V and 1 base from J, with 9 bases in between.

Ten or more counts support this clonotype. CDR3 amino acids: CASKKGLAGVDTGELFF. The DNA of the CDR3 is TGTGCCAGCAAAAAGGGACTAGCGGGAGTAGACACCGGGGAGCTGTTTTTT. The chain links TRBV6-1 to TRBJ2-2; 14 nucleotides line up with TRBD2. Germline loops: CDR1 MNHNS, CDR2 SASEGT. V dropped 7 bases and J dropped 3; count of bases not matched to a gene: 7. This CDR3 spans 17 amino acids.

This clonotype was counted a few times. The CDR3, as DNA: TGTGCCAGCAGCTTCCAGGGGGGCAGCGAAAAACTGTTTTTT. It is translated as CASSFQGGSEKLFF. The chain has TRBV5-5 and TRBJ1-4; 7 bases align to TRBD1. CDR1 is SGHKS and CDR2 is YYEKEE in the germline V gene (reference sequence). This CDR3 region has 14 residues. Trimming removed 2 bases from V and 8 bases from J; junction bases left unmatched: 6. Full variable domain (outside the CDR3, taken from reference TRBV5-5 and TRBJ1-4): DAGVTQSPTHLIKTRGQQVTLRCSPISGHKSVSWYQQVLGQGPQFIFQYYEKEERGRGNFPDRFSARQFPNYSSELNVNALLLGDSALYLCASSFQGGSEKLFFGSGTQLSVL.

This clonotype was seen ten or more times. The J gene is TRBJ1-4, the V gene TRBV12-3 or TRBV12-4; 7 positions match TRBD1. V dropped 4 bases and J dropped 9; count of bases not matched to a gene: 8. There are 14 residues in the CDR3. DNA of the CDR3: TGTGCCAGCAGTTCGACAGGGCTCTTCCAAAAACTGTTTTTT. It yields the protein CASSSTGLFQKLFF.

This clonotype was counted at least ten times. This sequence joins TRBV7-2 and TRBJ2-3; the D is unclear. The V end was cut by 1 base, the J end by 6 bases, with 5 bases between. Germline V CDR1 and CDR2: SGHTA, FQGNSA. The CDR3 has 12 amino acids. The CDR3 reads CASSLDQDTQYF. CDR3 bases: TGTGCCAGCAGCTTAGATCAGGATACGCAGTATTTT.

On this clonotype: A much bigger clone sits one base away, suggesting this may be a read error. This chain connects TRBV27 to TRBJ2-1, with D uncertain. Germline V gene data show CDR1 as MNHEY and CDR2 as SMNVEV (reference sequence). This CDR3 has 14 residues. CDR3 region: CASSFVGAYNVQFF. CDR3 bases: TGTGCCAGCAGTTTCGTAGGTGCCTACAATGTGCAGTTCTTC.

This clonotype was detected ten times or more. The chain employs TRBV20-1 and TRBJ2-1, with 11 bases matching TRBD2. The CDR3 has 16 residues. Germline CDR1 and CDR2: DFQATT and SNEGSKA (reference sequence). The V and J ends lost 3 bases and 8 bases, in that order; junction bases with no gene match: 12. CDR3: CSARSGAGTSGHEQFF. The CDR3 nucleotides read TGCAGTGCTAGGAGCGGCGCCGGGACTAGCGGACATGAGCAGTTCTTC.

This clonotype was observed at least ten times. For the CDR3, the DNA is TGTGCCAGCAGCTCCTGGGGAAACGAGCAGTACTTC. Protein sequence: CASSSWGNEQYF. The rearrangement joins TRBV7-2 to TRBJ2-7; no clear D gene. V lost 4 bases, J lost 5 bases, and 9 bases lay in between. Germline V gene data show CDR1 as SGHTA and CDR2 as FQGNSA. This CDR3 has 12 residues.

This clonotype was recorded a few times. CDR3 in DNA: TGTGCCAGCAGCCCAAGGACAGGCGGAAACACCATATATTTT. Its translation is CASSPRTGGNTIYF. The chain recombines TRBV7-2 with TRBJ1-3; TRBD1 aligns across 7 bases. This CDR3 region has 14 residues. Trimming cost V 5 bases and J 4 bases; bases outside gene matches: 5. Germline CDR1 reads SGHTA; CDR2 reads FQGNSA.

A few counts support this clonotype. This chain's CDR3 is CASSQRLAGGPNEQYF. CDR3 sequence (DNA): TGTGCCAGCAGCCAACGTCTAGCGGGAGGGCCTAACGAGCAGTACTTC. The V gene is TRBV4-2, the J gene TRBJ2-7; 12 nucleotides align to TRBD2. J lost 5 bases, V lost 2 bases, and 7 bases had no gene match. The V gene's germline CDR1 is LGHNA and CDR2 YNFKEQ. The CDR3 has 16 residues.

This clonotype was found many times. The chain has TRBV15 and TRBJ2-1; no reliable D call. The V end lost 0 bases, the J end lost 6 bases, and 6 bases lay between the germline ends. This CDR3 is 13 amino acids long. From germline, CDR1 is LNHNV and CDR2 YYDKDF (reference sequence). The CDR3: CATSRDGSNEQFF. The DNA for the CDR3 is TGTGCCACCAGCAGAGATGGCAGCAATGAGCAGTTCTTC.

This clonotype was recorded many times. J is TRBJ2-1 and V is TRBV12-3 or TRBV12-4; the D is unclear. This CDR3 region has 13 residues. V dropped 0 bases and J dropped 6 bases, with 6 bases sitting between them. The chain's CDR3 is CASSLAGINEQFF. CDR3 DNA: TGTGCCAGCAGTTTAGCGGGAATCAATGAGCAGTTCTTC.